Following are 30 T cell receptor beta chains from one sample sequenced in a study of beta chain features in type 1 diabetes (dated by TCRdb to the late 2010s). General findings and caveats noted by the study authors: A moderate but significant shortening of TCRB CDR3 length was observed in type 1 diabetes patients in all four CD4+ subsets.

The library was built by means of the immunoSEQ multiplex PCR assay. All of the isolated RNA was reverse transcribed with the High Capacity cDNA Reverse Transcription Kit, so expressed TCRB transcripts were sequenced. Imported from immuneACCESS, the table was reduced by TCRdb to in-frame sequences with V and J called. These copies leave out some clones; in studies compared against another copy, an unresolved V gene accounts for under half, and the cause of the remainder is not known. This sample comprises 200,000 to 300,000 clones, 20% of them detected only once. Roughly 0.028% of the sample is taken by the ten largest. The antigens for these receptors are not known. The sample taken for sequencing was naive CD4+ T cells from blood. What the cell subset or site label conveys for this sample: true naive CD4+ T cells. The receptors were sampled from a woman in her 40s with type 1 diabetes.

The chain links TRBV2 to TRBJ1-2; TRBD1 is a possible D gene (5 bases). Germline-derived CDR1 and CDR2 are SNHLY and FYNNEI. This CDR3 comprises 13 residues. V lost 6 bases, J lost 4 bases, and 12 bases lay in between. CDR3 protein: CASRGRDGYGYTF. CDR3 DNA: TGTGCCAGCAGGGGGCGGGACGGCTATGGCTACACCTTC.

The genes are TRBV14 and TRBJ2-2, with D possibly being TRBD1 (6 bases). The CDR3 sequence is 16 residues long. CDR1 is SGHDN, CDR2 FVKESK, per germline. V shed 5 bases and J shed 1 base, with 14 bases lying between them. CDR3 bases: TGTGCCAGCAGCAAGCGACAGGTCCTGAACACCGGGGAGCTGTTTTTT. It encodes CASSKRQVLNTGELFF.

J is TRBJ2-7 and V is TRBV29-1; TRBD2 aligns across 7 bases. The CDR3 consists of 13 residues. CDR1 and CDR2 (germline): SQVTM, ANQGSEA. The V segment lost 6 bases and the J segment 1 base; nucleotides outside the gene matches: 6. The CDR3, as DNA: TGCAGCGTATGGGCTAGCGGATCCTACGAGCAGTACTTC. It translates to CSVWASGSYEQYF.

The rearrangement uses TRBV4-3 and TRBJ2-6, with D possibly TRBD1 on 5 matching bases. Trimming left V 5 bases short and J 2 bases short, with 19 bases between. Germline lookup yields CDR1 LGHNA and CDR2 YSLEER. The CDR3 extends over 18 amino acids. The CDR3 nucleotides are TGCGCCAGCAGCTTGCGGACGTCCAAAGGGGCTGGGGCCAACGTCCTGACTTTC. Translation gives CASSLRTSKGAGANVLTF.

This clone occurred a few times. The chain combines TRBV9 with TRBJ1-1; D gene unclear. The germline V and J ends were trimmed by 0 bases and 0 bases, with 6 bases remaining between them. The germline gives CDR1 SGDLS, CDR2 YYNGEE. The CDR3 totals 14 residues. The CDR3 loop is CASSVGPVNTEAFF. Written as DNA, the CDR3 is TGTGCCAGCAGCGTAGGTCCGGTGAACACTGAAGCTTTCTTT.

The chain links TRBV21-1 to TRBJ2-7; the DNA was not compared with TRBD2, the D call given in the table. TRBV21-1 is a pseudogene. The CDR3 is 14 residues long. CDR3 coding DNA: TGTGCCAGCACCTCCAACCACTACTCCTACGAGCAGTACTTC. Its translation is CASTSNHYSYEQYF.

This clone was counted between two and nine times. This chain uses TRBV7-3 with TRBJ1-1; 10 bases map to TRBD1. The germline V gene has CDR1 SGHTA and CDR2 FQGTGA. This CDR3 has 15 amino acids. V lost 5 bases to trimming and J lost 8 bases; unmatched junction nucleotides: 11. CDR3 protein: CASSGSGTGVEEAFF. The CDR3, as DNA: TGTGCCAGCAGCGGATCCGGGACAGGGGTTGAGGAAGCTTTCTTT.

V and J are TRBV5-4 and TRBJ2-7; D uncertain. The V gene lost 0 bases and the J gene lost 4 bases, with 11 bases spanning the gap. The germline CDR1 and CDR2 sequences are SGHNT and YYREEE (reference sequence). The CDR3 has 14 amino acids. The CDR3 DNA sequence: TGTGCCAGCAGCTTGGATCAGGCCAGGTACGAGCAGTACTTC. Protein sequence: CASSLDQARYEQYF.

The V and J genes are TRBV13 and TRBJ1-6, with D perhaps TRBD1 (5 bases). Germline CDR1 is PRHDT and CDR2 is FYEKMQ (reference sequence). The CDR3 runs to 15 residues. The V end lost 1 base, the J end lost 6 bases, and 10 bases lay between the germline ends. CDR3: CASSLAEGFNSPLHF. CDR3 DNA sequence: TGTGCCAGCAGCTTAGCGGAGGGGTTTAATTCACCCCTCCACTTT.

This chain connects TRBV7-2 to TRBJ2-1; no definite D call. The germline V and J ends were trimmed by 5 bases and 8 bases, with 13 bases remaining between them. The CDR3 is 13 amino acids. The V gene's germline CDR1 is SGHTA and CDR2 FQGNSA. This CDR3 reads CASSLPLVDEQFF. CDR3 DNA sequence: TGTGCCAGCAGCCTTCCTTTAGTGGATGAGCAGTTCTTC.

This clone was observed a few times. The rearrangement links TRBV9 to TRBJ2-1; 7 nucleotides agree with TRBD2. The CDR3 has 16 residues. V lost 2 bases and J lost 1; bases outside the gene matches: 6. Germline-derived CDR1 and CDR2 are SGDLS and YYNGEE. CDR3 bases: TGTGCCAGCAGCGTCGGGGCTAGCGGTTCCTACAATGAGCAGTTCTTC. The encoded protein is CASSVGASGSYNEQFF. Full variable domain (rest looked up from reference TRBV9 and TRBJ2-1): DSGVTQTPKHLITATGQRVTLRCSPRSGDLSVYWYQQSLDQGLQFLIQYYNGEERAKGNILERFSAQQFPDLHSELNLSSLELGDSALYFCASSVGASGSYNEQFFGPGTRLTVL.

This clone was seen a handful of times. V usage is TRBV4-3 and J usage is TRBJ1-1; tentative D call: TRBD1 (5 bases). With 4 bases removed from V and 5 bases from J, the gap between germline ends came to 14 bases. The CDR3 has 14 amino acids. Per the germline V gene, CDR1 is LGHNA and CDR2 is YSLEER. The CDR3 nucleotides read TGCGCCAGCAGCCTTCAGGGAGGGCTTACTGAAGCTTTCTTT. Translating gives CASSLQGGLTEAFF.

J is TRBJ2-7 and V is TRBV28; perhaps TRBD2 as D (5 bases). From germline, CDR1 is MDHEN and CDR2 SYDVKM. The V end lost 5 bases, the J end lost 0 bases, and 14 bases lay between the germline ends. The CDR3 is made up of 15 amino acids. DNA of the CDR3: TGTGCCAGCAGTCCCAGCGGAGCTAGCTCCTACGAGCAGTACTTC. It yields the protein CASSPSGASSYEQYF.

This clone was counted a few times. The chain uses TRBV28 and TRBJ2-1; no clear D. The CDR3 is 11 residues long. Trimming took 1 base from V and 9 from J, leaving 4 bases between them. Germline lookup yields CDR1 MDHEN and CDR2 SYDVKM. In nucleotides, the CDR3 is TGTGCCAGCAGTTTATTTAGTGAGCAGTTCTTC. Protein sequence: CASSLFSEQFF.

The V gene is TRBV7-9, the J gene TRBJ2-3; D possibly corresponds to TRBD2 (6 bases). V was trimmed by 5 bases and J by 1 base, leaving 13 bases between them. The CDR3 runs to 15 residues. Germline V gene data show CDR1 as SEHNR and CDR2 as FQNEAQ (reference sequence). CDR3: CASSQSSDGTDTQYF. The CDR3 DNA reads as TGTGCCAGCAGCCAATCTAGCGACGGCACAGATACGCAGTATTTT.

The V gene is TRBV11-1, the J gene TRBJ2-5; TRBD1 is a possible D gene (6 bases). This CDR3 has 13 amino acids. CDR1 and CDR2 from the germline V gene are SGHAT and FQDESV (reference sequence). V was clipped by 5 bases and J by 4 bases, with 11 bases between them. The CDR3 region is CASSHRVGETQYF. The DNA for the CDR3 is TGTGCCAGCAGCCACAGGGTCGGAGAGACCCAGTACTTC.

There are a few counts of this clone. The chain links TRBV10-3 to TRBJ2-1; TRBD1 agrees at 8 bases. The J segment lost 7 bases and the V segment lost 2 bases, leaving 10 bases of the junction unmatched. The CDR3 spans 16 residues. The germline V gene has CDR1 ENHRY and CDR2 SYGVKD. CDR3 nucleotides: TGTGCCATCAGTGAGCCCGGACAGGGAAAACGGAATGAGCAGTTCTTC. Encoded protein: CAISEPGQGKRNEQFF.

The CDR3 DNA is TGTGCCAGCAGCCCTATTCGGACTGGGAATGAGCAGTTCTTC. Translated: CASSPIRTGNEQFF. The chain employs TRBV7-2 and TRBJ2-1, with D possibly being TRBD2 (5 bases). Trimming left V 5 bases short and J 7 bases short, with 15 bases between. Germline assignment: CDR1 SGHTA and CDR2 FQGNSA. The CDR3 sequence is 14 residues long.

This clone was observed a few times. This chain connects TRBV28 to TRBJ2-7; 7 bases line up with TRBD1. With V trimmed by 3 bases and J by 1 base, 12 bases remained unmatched. The germline gives CDR1 MDHEN, CDR2 SYDVKM. The CDR3 has 17 residues. The CDR3 bases are TGTGCCAGCAGTTTTTCCCCCGGGGACAGTTTATCCTACGAGCAGTACTTC. This codes for CASSFSPGDSLSYEQYF.

The CDR3 region is CASSPRLAGSSSYEQYF. CDR3 coding DNA: TGTGCCAGCTCACCACGTCTAGCGGGGTCCTCTTCCTACGAGCAGTACTTC. J is TRBJ2-7 and V is TRBV18; 9 bases align to TRBD2. The CDR3 contains 17 residues. V gave up 1 base and J gave up 1 base; unmatched junction bases: 8. In germline, CDR1 is KGHSH, CDR2 LQKENI.

J is TRBJ2-3 and V is TRBV25-1; maybe TRBD2 (5 bases). Trimming pared 4 bases from V and 6 bases from J, leaving 11 bases between. Germline V gives CDR1 MGHDK, CDR2 SYGVNS. The CDR3 length is 13 residues. The chain's CDR3 is CASSAAGEDTQYF. The CDR3, as DNA: TGTGCCAGCAGTGCAGCCGGGGAGGATACGCAGTATTTT.

V usage is TRBV19 and J usage is TRBJ2-7, with D possibly TRBD1 on 6 matching bases. The CDR3 is 15 amino acids. CDR1 LNHDA and CDR2 SQIVND come from the germline V gene (reference sequence). The V and J ends lost 10 bases and 3 bases respectively, with 22 bases between them. The CDR3 loop reads CATSGASGQFYEQYF. The CDR3 DNA follows: TGTGCCACCTCAGGGGCCTCGGGACAATTCTACGAGCAGTACTTC.

The chain has TRBV10-3 and TRBJ2-5; 7 bases are shared with TRBD1. The CDR3 consists of 14 residues. Germline V gene lookup returns CDR1 ENHRY and CDR2 SYGVKD. V dropped 6 bases and J dropped 0; count of bases not matched to a gene: 4. The CDR3 sequence: CAISPGQNQETQYF. The CDR3 DNA is TGTGCCATCAGCCCGGGACAGAACCAAGAGACCCAGTACTTC.

In its sample, this clone was seen a few times. This chain links TRBV29-1 with TRBJ1-1; D gene ambiguous. The CDR3 has 13 amino acids. Trimming stripped 3 bases from V and 3 bases from J, with 11 bases between. Germline CDR1 is SQVTM and CDR2 is ANQGSEA. The CDR3 coding sequence is TGCAGCGTTGACGCGACGGACTACACTGAAGCTTTCTTT. Its translation is CSVDATDYTEAFF. The variable domain in full, completed from reference TRBV29-1 and TRBJ1-1, reads SAVISQKPSRDICQRGTSLTIQCQVDSQVTMMFWYRQQPGQSLTLIATANQGSEATYESGFVIDKFPISRPNLTFSTLTVSNMSPEDSSIYLCSVDATDYTEAFFGQGTRLTVV.

This rearrangement joins TRBV5-6 to TRBJ2-3, with a tentative D call TRBD2 (5 bases). The CDR3 runs to 14 residues. Germline-derived CDR1 and CDR2 are SGHDT and YYEEEE. The V end was cut by 6 bases, the J end by 7 bases, with 18 bases between. This CDR3 is CASKTRRGIHTQYF. The CDR3 region has the DNA TGTGCCAGCAAAACCCGCAGAGGGATACATACGCAGTATTTT.

V is TRBV2 and J is TRBJ2-5; TRBD1 aligns across 9 bases. Germline CDR1 SNHLY, CDR2 FYNNEI. The CDR3 contains 15 residues. V was clipped by 8 bases and J by 5 bases; unmatched bases: 12. In DNA, the CDR3 is TGTGCCAGCGGAGCCCAGGGACAGGGCGCGGAGACCCAGTACTTC. Encoded protein: CASGAQGQGAETQYF.

The V call is TRBV27, the J call TRBJ2-3; 7 nucleotides match TRBD1. Germline CDR1 and CDR2: MNHEY and SMNVEV (reference sequence). The V and J ends lost 9 bases and 4 bases, in that order; junction bases with no gene match: 7. CDR3 length: 13 amino acids. CDR3 amino acids: CASKSQGADTQYF. CDR3 nucleotides: TGTGCCAGTAAATCGCAGGGGGCAGATACGCAGTATTTT.

This clone has just a few counts. The rearrangement links TRBV30 to TRBJ2-7; a weak D match, TRBD2 (6 bases). Looked up from germline, CDR1 is GTSNPN and CDR2 is SVGIG (reference sequence). The V end was cut by 2 bases, the J end by 3 bases, with 11 bases between. The length of the CDR3 is 13 residues. The CDR3 DNA is TGTGCCTGGAGTCCCCCGACTAGCTACGAGCAGTACTTC. Translation gives CAWSPPTSYEQYF.

This chain connects TRBV29-1 to TRBJ1-1; TRBD1 matches 8 bases. Germline V lookup: CDR1 SQVTM, CDR2 ANQGSEA. This CDR3 spans 12 amino acids. Germline trimming cut 7 bases from V and 5 bases from J; bases unmatched to any gene: 6. CDR3 coding DNA: TGCAGCGCAAGGACAGGGAGGACTGAAGCTTTCTTT. Amino acid sequence: CSARTGRTEAFF.

The CDR3 sequence: CASSAGQGSGELFF. CDR3 DNA sequence: TGTGCCAGCAGCGCCGGACAGGGGTCCGGGGAGCTGTTTTTT. This chain joins TRBV9 and TRBJ2-2, with TRBD1 matching 9 bases. The CDR3 covers 14 residues. In germline, CDR1 is SGDLS, CDR2 YYNGEE. The trim removed 3 bases at V and 6 bases at J, leaving 3 bases unmatched.